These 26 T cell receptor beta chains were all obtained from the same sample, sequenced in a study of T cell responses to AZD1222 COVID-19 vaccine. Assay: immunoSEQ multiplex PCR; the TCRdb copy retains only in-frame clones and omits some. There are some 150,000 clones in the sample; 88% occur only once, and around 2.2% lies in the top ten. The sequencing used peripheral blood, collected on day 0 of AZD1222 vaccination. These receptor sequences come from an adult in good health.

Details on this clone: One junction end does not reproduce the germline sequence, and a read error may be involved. The CDR3 DNA follows: TGTGCCAGTGTCAGGGGGCGCGGGGCTGAGGCTTTCTTT. Protein sequence: CASVRGRGAEAFF. This chain links TRBV19 with TRBJ1-1; 8 bases align to TRBD1. Germline V gene sequence: CDR1 LNHDA, CDR2 SQIVND (reference sequence). The CDR3 runs to 13 residues.

The CDR3 DNA follows: TGTGCCAGTAGTATAGGCCAGACCACAGATACGCAGTATTTT. Protein sequence: CASSIGQTTDTQYF. J is TRBJ2-3 and V is TRBV19; D uncertain. V was clipped by 1 base and J by 2 bases, with 7 bases between them. Germline-derived CDR1 and CDR2 are LNHDA and SQIVND (reference sequence). This CDR3 region has 14 residues.

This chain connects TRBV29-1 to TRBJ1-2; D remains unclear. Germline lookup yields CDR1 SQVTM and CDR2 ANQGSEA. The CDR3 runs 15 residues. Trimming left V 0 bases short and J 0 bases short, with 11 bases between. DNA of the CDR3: TGCAGCGTTGAAGACATCACACTATCTAACTATGGCTACACCTTC. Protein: CSVEDITLSNYGYTF.

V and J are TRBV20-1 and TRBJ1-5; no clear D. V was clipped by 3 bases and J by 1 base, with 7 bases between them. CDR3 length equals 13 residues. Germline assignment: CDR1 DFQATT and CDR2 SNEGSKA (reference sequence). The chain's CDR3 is CSASGGSNQPQHF. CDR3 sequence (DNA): TGCAGTGCTAGTGGTGGGAGCAATCAGCCCCAGCATTTT.

CDR3 protein: CASSLRGRSYNEQFF. CDR3 bases: TGTGCCAGCAGCTTGCGCGGGAGGTCCTACAATGAGCAGTTCTTC. The rearrangement joins TRBV5-4 to TRBJ2-1; TRBD2 matches at 8 bases. The CDR3 covers 15 residues. Germline CDR1 and CDR2: SGHNT and YYREEE (reference sequence). Unmatched junction bases numbered 1, after V lost 1 base and J lost 1 base.

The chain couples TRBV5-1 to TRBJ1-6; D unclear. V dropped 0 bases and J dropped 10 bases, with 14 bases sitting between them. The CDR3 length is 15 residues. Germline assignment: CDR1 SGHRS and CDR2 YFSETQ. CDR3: CASSLDSGKGSPLHF. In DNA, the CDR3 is TGCGCCAGCAGCTTGGACAGCGGTAAAGGGTCACCCCTCCACTTT.

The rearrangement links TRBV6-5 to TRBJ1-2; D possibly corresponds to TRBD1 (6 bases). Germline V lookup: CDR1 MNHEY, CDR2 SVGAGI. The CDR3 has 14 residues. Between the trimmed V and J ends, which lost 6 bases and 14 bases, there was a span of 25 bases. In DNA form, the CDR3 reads TGTGCCAGCAGCCGGGGGATTGGAGGACAGACCCCAACCTTC. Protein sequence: CASSRGIGGQTPTF.

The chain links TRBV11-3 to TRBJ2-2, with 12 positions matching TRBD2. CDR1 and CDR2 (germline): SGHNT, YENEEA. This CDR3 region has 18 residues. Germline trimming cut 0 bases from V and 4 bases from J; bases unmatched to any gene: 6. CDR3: CASSLEPLAGGGTGELFF. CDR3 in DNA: TGTGCCAGCAGCTTAGAGCCTCTAGCGGGAGGGGGCACCGGGGAGCTGTTTTTT. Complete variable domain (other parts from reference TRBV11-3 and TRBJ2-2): EAGVVQSPRYKIIEKKQPVAFWCNPISGHNTLYWYLQNLGQGPELLIRYENEEAVDDSQLPKDRFSAERLKGVDSTLKIQPAELGDSAVYLCASSLEPLAGGGTGELFFGEGSRLTVL.

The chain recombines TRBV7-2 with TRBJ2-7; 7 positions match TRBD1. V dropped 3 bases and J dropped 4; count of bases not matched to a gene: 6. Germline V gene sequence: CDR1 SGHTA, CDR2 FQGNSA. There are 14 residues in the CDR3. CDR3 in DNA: TGTGCCAGCAGCTTTCGGGACAGTTCTTACGAGCAGTACTTC. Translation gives CASSFRDSSYEQYF.

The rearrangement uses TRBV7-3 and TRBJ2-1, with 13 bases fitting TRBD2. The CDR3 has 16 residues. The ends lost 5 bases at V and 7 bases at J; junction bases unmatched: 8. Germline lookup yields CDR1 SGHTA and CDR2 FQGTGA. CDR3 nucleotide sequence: TGTGCCAGCAGCCCAACCGGGACTAGCGGGACAAATGAGCAGTTCTTC. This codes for CASSPTGTSGTNEQFF.

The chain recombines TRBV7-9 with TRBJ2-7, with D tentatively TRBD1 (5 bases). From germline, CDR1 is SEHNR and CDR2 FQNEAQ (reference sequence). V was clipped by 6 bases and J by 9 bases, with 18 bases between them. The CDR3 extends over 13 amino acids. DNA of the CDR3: TGTGCCAGCAGATCCACGCCAGGGCAGGTGCAGTACTTC. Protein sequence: CASRSTPGQVQYF.

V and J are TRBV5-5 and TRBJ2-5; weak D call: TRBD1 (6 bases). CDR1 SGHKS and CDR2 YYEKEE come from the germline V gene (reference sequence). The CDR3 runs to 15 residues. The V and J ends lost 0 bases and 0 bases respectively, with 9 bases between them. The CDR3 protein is CASSLGQVDQETQYF. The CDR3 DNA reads TGTGCCAGCAGCTTGGGACAGGTAGACCAAGAGACCCAGTACTTC.

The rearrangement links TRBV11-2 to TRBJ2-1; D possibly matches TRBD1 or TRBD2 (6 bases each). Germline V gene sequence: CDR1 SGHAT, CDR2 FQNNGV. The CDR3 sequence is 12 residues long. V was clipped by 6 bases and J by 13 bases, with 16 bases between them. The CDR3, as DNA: TGTGCCAGCAGTGAGGGGGGACCCCCCCAGTTCTTC. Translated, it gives CASSEGGPPQFF. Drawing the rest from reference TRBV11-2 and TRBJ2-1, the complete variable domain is EAGVAQSPRYKIIEKRQSVAFWCNPISGHATLYWYQQILGQGPKLLIQFQNNGVVDDSQLPKDRFSAERLKGVDSTLKIQPAKLEDSAVYLCASSEGGPPQFFGPGTRLTVL.

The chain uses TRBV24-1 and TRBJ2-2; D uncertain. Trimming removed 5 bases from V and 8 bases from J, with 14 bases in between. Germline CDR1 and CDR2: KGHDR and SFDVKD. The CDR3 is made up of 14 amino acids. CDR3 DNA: TGTGCCACCAGTGTGGCAGCGAAGCCAGGGGAGCTGTTTTTT. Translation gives CATSVAAKPGELFF.

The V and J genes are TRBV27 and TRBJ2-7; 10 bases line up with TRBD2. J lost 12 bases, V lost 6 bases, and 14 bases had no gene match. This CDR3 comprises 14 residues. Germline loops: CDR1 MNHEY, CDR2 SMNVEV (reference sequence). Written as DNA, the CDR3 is TGTGCCAGCAGCGCCAAGCGGGAGGGCTTGGAAAGGTACTTC. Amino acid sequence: CASSAKREGLERYF.

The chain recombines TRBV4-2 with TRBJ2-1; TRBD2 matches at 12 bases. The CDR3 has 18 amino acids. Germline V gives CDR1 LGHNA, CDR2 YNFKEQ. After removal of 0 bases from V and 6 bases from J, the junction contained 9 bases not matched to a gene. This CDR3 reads CASSQDRLAGVSLNEQFF. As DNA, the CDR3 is TGTGCCAGCAGCCAAGATAGACTAGCGGGAGTTAGCCTCAATGAGCAGTTCTTC.

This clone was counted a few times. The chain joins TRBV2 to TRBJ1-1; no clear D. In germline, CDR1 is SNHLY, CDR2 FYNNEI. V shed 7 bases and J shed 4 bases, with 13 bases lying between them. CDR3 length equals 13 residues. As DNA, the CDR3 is TGTGCCAGCACCCCGACAATGATCACTGAAGCTTTCTTT. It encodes CASTPTMITEAFF.

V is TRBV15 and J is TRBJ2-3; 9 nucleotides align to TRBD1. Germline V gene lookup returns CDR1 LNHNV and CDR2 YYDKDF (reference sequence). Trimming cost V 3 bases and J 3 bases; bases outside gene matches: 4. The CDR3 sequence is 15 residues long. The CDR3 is CATSRGDRATDTQYF. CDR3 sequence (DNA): TGTGCCACCAGCAGGGGGGACAGGGCTACAGATACGCAGTATTTT.

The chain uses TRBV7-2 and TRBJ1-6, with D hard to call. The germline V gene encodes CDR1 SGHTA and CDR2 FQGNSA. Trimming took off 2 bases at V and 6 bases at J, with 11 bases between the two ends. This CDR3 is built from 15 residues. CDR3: CASSLYSLSNSPLHF. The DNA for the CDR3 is TGTGCCAGCAGCTTATACAGTCTTTCTAATTCACCCCTCCACTTT.

CDR3 sequence reads: CASSRTGALYGYTF. The CDR3 bases are TGTGCCAGCAGTCGGACAGGGGCGCTCTATGGCTACACCTTC. The rearrangement links TRBV27 to TRBJ1-2; TRBD1 matches 9 bases. The CDR3 is made up of 14 amino acids. With V trimmed by 5 bases and J by 4 bases, 5 bases remained unmatched. Germline CDR1 and CDR2: MNHEY and SMNVEV (reference sequence).

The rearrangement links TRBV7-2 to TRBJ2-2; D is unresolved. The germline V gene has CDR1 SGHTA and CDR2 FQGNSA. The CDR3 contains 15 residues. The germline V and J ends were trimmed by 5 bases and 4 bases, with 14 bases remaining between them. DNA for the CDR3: TGTGCCAGCAGCCCCAGCGTCGCGATCACCGGGGAGCTGTTTTTT. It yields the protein CASSPSVAITGELFF.

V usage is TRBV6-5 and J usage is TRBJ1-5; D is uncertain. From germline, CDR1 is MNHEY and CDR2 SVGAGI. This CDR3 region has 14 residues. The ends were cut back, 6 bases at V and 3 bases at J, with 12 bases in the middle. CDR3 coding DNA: TGTGCCAGCAGACCCTCGGGGTACAATCAGCCCCAGCATTTT. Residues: CASRPSGYNQPQHF.

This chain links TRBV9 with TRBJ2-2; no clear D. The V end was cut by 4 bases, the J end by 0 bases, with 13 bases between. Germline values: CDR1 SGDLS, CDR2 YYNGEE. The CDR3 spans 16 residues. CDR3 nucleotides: TGTGCCAGCAGCCCCCGGCTAGTTCCGAACACCGGGGAGCTGTTTTTT. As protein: CASSPRLVPNTGELFF. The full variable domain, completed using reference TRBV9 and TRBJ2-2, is DSGVTQTPKHLITATGQRVTLRCSPRSGDLSVYWYQQSLDQGLQFLIQYYNGEERAKGNILERFSAQQFPDLHSELNLSSLELGDSALYFCASSPRLVPNTGELFFGEGSRLTVL.

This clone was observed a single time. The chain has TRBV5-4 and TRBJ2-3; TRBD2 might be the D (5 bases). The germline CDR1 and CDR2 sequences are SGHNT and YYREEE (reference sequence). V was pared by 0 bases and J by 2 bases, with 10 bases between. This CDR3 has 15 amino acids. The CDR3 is CASSLAAGATDTQYF. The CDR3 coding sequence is TGTGCCAGCAGCTTGGCCGCGGGTGCCACAGATACGCAGTATTTT.

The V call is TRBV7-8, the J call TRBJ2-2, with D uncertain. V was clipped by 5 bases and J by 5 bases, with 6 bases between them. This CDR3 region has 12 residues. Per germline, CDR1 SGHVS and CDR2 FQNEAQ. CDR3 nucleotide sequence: TGTGCCAGCAGCCCCAGAACCGGGGAGCTGTTTTTT. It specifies CASSPRTGELFF.

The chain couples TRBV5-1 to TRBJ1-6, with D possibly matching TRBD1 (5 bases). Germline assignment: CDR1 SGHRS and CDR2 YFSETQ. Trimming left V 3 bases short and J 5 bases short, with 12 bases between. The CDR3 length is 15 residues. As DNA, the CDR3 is TGCGCCAGCAGCTCACGCGGGGCGGATAATTCACCCCTCCACTTT. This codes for CASSSRGADNSPLHF.